Presented here are 24 T cell receptor beta chains from one specimen sequenced in a study of blood T cell repertoires in COVID-19. The repertoire was sequenced with immunoSEQ multiplex PCR; TCRdb's copy has only in-frame clones and lacks some. The sample contains under 450,000 clones, about nine tenths of which appear only once. Material for sequencing was PBMCs or T cells enriched from blood (not recorded which). The receptors originated from a woman aged 40-49 years who had been exposed to COVID-19.

The J gene is TRBJ1-2, the V gene TRBV30; 9 positions agree with TRBD1. The CDR3 length is 14 residues. The ends lost 1 base at V and 7 bases at J; junction bases unmatched: 7. The germline V gene encodes CDR1 GTSNPN and CDR2 SVGIG (reference sequence). DNA for the CDR3: TGTGCCTGGAGTGGCCGGGACAGGGCGGGTGGCTACACCTTC. It specifies CAWSGRDRAGGYTF.

The rearrangement uses TRBV4-3 and TRBJ2-3; 11 bases agree with TRBD2. CDR1 LGHNA and CDR2 YSLEER come from the germline V gene. This CDR3 contains 18 residues. V lost 0 bases, J lost 0 bases, and 5 bases stayed unmatched. CDR3 DNA: TGCGCCAGCAGCCAAGACCTGACTAGCGGGACTAGCACAGATACGCAGTATTTT. Its translation is CASSQDLTSGTSTDTQYF.

This clone has only one observation. The V and J genes are TRBV4-3 and TRBJ1-6, with no clear D. CDR1 and CDR2 from the germline V gene are LGHNA and YSLEER. The CDR3 is 14 amino acids. Trimming left V 1 base short and J 10 bases short, with 11 bases between. The CDR3, as DNA: TGCGCCAGCAGCCAAGGACTGACCAACTCACCCCTCCACTTT. Protein sequence: CASSQGLTNSPLHF.

The chain has TRBV15 and TRBJ1-5, with D unclear. CDR1 and CDR2 from the germline V gene are LNHNV and YYDKDF (reference sequence). Trimming removed 5 bases at V and 0 bases at J, with 5 bases between. The length of the CDR3 is 13 residues. The CDR3 DNA reads TGTGCCACCAGCCTAAATAGCAATCAGCCCCAGCATTTT. This sequence encodes CATSLNSNQPQHF.

This clone was seen once. The chain is built from TRBV2 and TRBJ2-7, with D possibly TRBD1 on 6 matching bases. The CDR3 is made up of 15 amino acids. V gave up 6 bases and J gave up 2 bases, with 17 bases separating them. CDR1 and CDR2 (germline): SNHLY, FYNNEI. In DNA form, the CDR3 reads TGTGCCAGCAGCGAGTTAGACAGGATAACCTACGAGCAGTACTTC. Amino acids: CASSELDRITYEQYF.

DNA of the CDR3: TGTGCCAGCAGTTATACTTTAGCGGGGGGCTACAATGAGCAGTTCTTC. It translates to CASSYTLAGGYNEQFF. The chain joins TRBV2 to TRBJ2-1, with 10 nucleotides matching TRBD2. The CDR3 contains 16 residues. CDR1 is SNHLY, CDR2 FYNNEI, per germline. Trimming cost V 5 bases and J 3 bases; bases outside gene matches: 7.

For the CDR3, the DNA is TGTGCCAGCAGTCTTCGACAGGGAGGCTTTTCACCCCTCCACTTT. Translated, it gives CASSLRQGGFSPLHF. V is TRBV6-5 and J is TRBJ1-6, with TRBD1 identical over 7 bases. This CDR3 comprises 15 residues. V shed 5 bases and J 9 bases; nucleotides not matched to a gene: 10. Germline CDR1 is MNHEY and CDR2 is SVGAGI.

This sequence joins TRBV19 and TRBJ2-5; D possibly corresponds to TRBD2 (6 bases). Germline values: CDR1 LNHDA, CDR2 SQIVND (reference sequence). Trimming stripped 5 bases from V and 5 bases from J, with 21 bases between. The CDR3 consists of 16 residues. The DNA for the CDR3 is TGTGCCAGTAGTCGCCGATTACTAGCTTTTGGGGAGACCCAGTACTTC. This encodes CASSRRLLAFGETQYF.

A note on this clone: The junction and the germline gene differ at one end; a read error may be behind it. The CDR3 protein is CASSETSIDTQYF. CDR3 DNA sequence: TGTGCCAGCAGTGAAACTAGCATAGATACGCAGTATTTT. The chain recombines TRBV2 with TRBJ2-3; possibly TRBD2 for D (6 bases). This CDR3 comprises 13 residues. Germline values: CDR1 SNHLY, CDR2 FYNNEI.

The J gene is TRBJ2-5, the V gene TRBV3-1 (or the pseudogene TRBV3-2), with 8 bases fitting TRBD2. The V and J ends lost 4 bases and 2 bases, in that order; junction bases with no gene match: 3. The length of the CDR3 is 14 residues. The germline CDR1 and CDR2 sequences are LGHDT and YNNKEL (reference sequence). The CDR3 DNA reads TGTGCCAGCAGCCTCTTAGCGGGGCAAGAGACCCAGTACTTC. This gives the protein CASSLLAGQETQYF.

The chain carries TRBV5-1 and TRBJ1-6; 8 nucleotides line up with TRBD1. V shed 4 bases and J 6 bases; nucleotides not matched to a gene: 9. This CDR3 contains 16 residues. Germline-derived CDR1 and CDR2 are SGHRS and YFSETQ. This CDR3 reads CASSLTGVVRNSPLHF. In nucleotides, the CDR3 is TGCGCCAGCAGCCTGACAGGGGTCGTTCGTAATTCACCCCTCCACTTT.

The chain links TRBV30 to TRBJ2-7; TRBD2 matches 14 bases. Germline V CDR1 and CDR2: GTSNPN, SVGIG (reference sequence). The CDR3 totals 16 residues. The ends lost 2 bases at V and 2 bases at J; junction bases unmatched: 5. CDR3 sequence reads: CAWSPGTSGRPYEQYF. Written as DNA, the CDR3 is TGTGCCTGGAGTCCTGGGACTAGCGGGAGACCCTACGAGCAGTACTTC.

The chain couples TRBV18 to TRBJ2-3; 7 nucleotides agree with TRBD2. V shed 0 bases and J 2 bases; nucleotides not matched to a gene: 2. This CDR3 region has 15 residues. Germline values: CDR1 KGHSH, CDR2 LQKENI. The CDR3 DNA reads TGTGCCAGCTCACCACCGGGACTACACACAGATACGCAGTATTTT. The encoded protein is CASSPPGLHTDTQYF.

CDR3 in DNA: TGTGCCAGCAGTCCCGGAGGACTGAGCTCCTACGAGCAGTACTTC. Translated: CASSPGGLSSYEQYF. The chain has TRBV27 and TRBJ2-7; a possible D gene is TRBD2 (5 bases). This CDR3 spans 15 amino acids. Germline V gene lookup returns CDR1 MNHEY and CDR2 SMNVEV (reference sequence). Trimming stripped 5 bases from V and 0 bases from J, with 14 bases between.

The rearrangement joins TRBV5-1 to TRBJ2-2; 7 bases line up with TRBD1. Germline trimming cut 4 bases from V and 7 bases from J; bases unmatched to any gene: 10. This CDR3 spans 15 amino acids. Germline-derived CDR1 and CDR2 are SGHRS and YFSETQ. CDR3 in DNA: TGCGCCAGCAGCAGGGACAGTGTTAACTTCGGGGAGCTGTTTTTT. Amino acid sequence: CASSRDSVNFGELFF.

In nucleotides, the CDR3 is TGTGCCAGCAGCCAAGATGGCGCGCGGGTCGGGGAGCTGTTTTTT. Translation: CASSQDGARVGELFF. The chain recombines TRBV3-1 (or the pseudogene TRBV3-2) with TRBJ2-2; a possible D gene is TRBD2 (5 bases). Trimming removed 0 bases from V and 7 bases from J, with 12 bases in between. Per the germline V gene, CDR1 is LGHDT and CDR2 is YNNKEL (reference sequence). This CDR3 contains 15 residues.

V usage is TRBV27 and J usage is TRBJ1-1; TRBD1 is a possible D gene (5 bases). The CDR3 extends over 14 amino acids. V lost 4 bases to trimming and J lost 4 bases, with 13 bases between them. Germline V lookup: CDR1 MNHEY, CDR2 SMNVEV (reference sequence). The DNA of the CDR3 is TGTGCCAGCAGTTCCAATGACAGATTCACTGAAGCTTTCTTT. Encoded protein: CASSSNDRFTEAFF.

This rearrangement joins TRBV30 to TRBJ1-1; the D is unclear. Germline values: CDR1 GTSNPN, CDR2 SVGIG (reference sequence). The ends were cut back, 4 bases at V and 4 bases at J, with 13 bases in the middle. The CDR3 contains 13 residues. The CDR3 DNA follows: TGTGCCTGGAAAGTACCCCTAATCACTGAAGCTTTCTTT. This gives the protein CAWKVPLITEAFF.

CDR3 in DNA: TGTGCCAGCAGTGAGAAGGAGGAGGGGAGCAATCAGCCCCAGCATTTT. Residues: CASSEKEEGSNQPQHF. The chain joins TRBV25-1 to TRBJ1-5, with D perhaps matching TRBD1 (5 bases). The V gene lost 3 bases and the J gene lost 1 base, with 13 bases spanning the gap. The CDR3 sequence is 16 residues long. From germline, CDR1 is MGHDK and CDR2 SYGVNS.

The chain couples TRBV7-6 to TRBJ2-2, with 9 nucleotides matching TRBD2. The CDR3 spans 19 residues. J gave up 0 bases and V 0 bases, and 8 bases lay outside the gene matches. Germline values: CDR1 SGHVS, CDR2 FNYEAQ. As DNA, the CDR3 is TGTGCCAGCAGCTTAGCATTCCTAGCGGGAAGGACGAACACCGGGGAGCTGTTTTTT. It encodes CASSLAFLAGRTNTGELFF.

The rearrangement links TRBV5-4 to TRBJ2-7; 8 bases fit TRBD1. Looked up from germline, CDR1 is SGHNT and CDR2 is YYREEE (reference sequence). After removal of 4 bases from V and 4 bases from J, the junction contained 13 bases not matched to a gene. The CDR3 is 16 residues long. The CDR3 is CASSQGTGKGVYEQYF. CDR3 nucleotides: TGTGCCAGCAGCCAAGGGACAGGCAAAGGGGTATACGAGCAGTACTTC.

The chain uses TRBV5-1 and TRBJ2-7; 9 nucleotides match TRBD1. CDR3 size: 13 residues. V shed 4 bases and J 6 bases; nucleotides not matched to a gene: 5. Germline V CDR1 and CDR2: SGHRS, YFSETQ. In nucleotides, the CDR3 is TGCGCCAGCAGCCCAGGGGACAGGGCCGAGCAGTACTTC. Its protein is CASSPGDRAEQYF.

The chain is built from TRBV6-1 and TRBJ2-7; D is perhaps TRBD2 (6 bases). Germline V lookup: CDR1 MNHNS, CDR2 SASEGT. The V end lost 2 bases, the J end lost 2 bases, and 16 bases lay between the germline ends. This CDR3 is 16 amino acids long. CDR3 amino acids: CASSEFRVAEAYEQYF. The CDR3, as DNA: TGTGCCAGCAGTGAATTTCGAGTAGCGGAGGCCTACGAGCAGTACTTC.

The chain couples TRBV5-4 to TRBJ2-3; D is unclear. From germline, CDR1 is SGHNT and CDR2 YYREEE (reference sequence). The V end was cut by 0 bases, the J end by 0 bases, with 8 bases between. The CDR3 is made up of 15 amino acids. Here the CDR3 DNA reads TGTGCCAGCAGCTTGGGTGGTCTAAGCACAGATACGCAGTATTTT. It translates to CASSLGGLSTDTQYF.